The rows below give T cell receptor beta chains drawn from one sample of a study of memory CD4+ T cells and cytomegalovirus serostatus. Sequencing was performed with immunoSEQ multiplex PCR; in TCRdb, only in-frame clones are kept and a portion is missing. The table shows fewer than 40,000 clones, with roughly 85% occurring only once. Material: memory CD4+ T cells from blood. These receptor sequences come from an adult in good health and CMV-seropositive. CDR3s include the opening cysteine and the closing phenylalanine or tryptophan. The D gene is left open where the match is weak. Not all rows give a size; the values are once, few, many and, for expanded clones, a class.

>TRBV9|TRBJ2-2|.|.
CASSPSITGELFF
TGTGCCAGCAGCCCGAGCATCACCGGGGAGCTGTTTTTT
>TRBV10-3|TRBJ2-5|.|TRBD1
CAISYGQGFAGETQYF
TGTGCCATCAGTTACGGACAGGGTTTTGCAGGCGAGACCCAGTACTTC
>TRBV7-8|TRBJ1-1|.|.
CASRLAGDATEAFF
TGTGCCAGCAGACTAGCGGGGGACGCCACTGAAGCTTTCTTT
>TRBV4-1|TRBJ1-1|.|.
CASSHGGGGAEAFF
TGCGCCAGCAGCCATGGGGGAGGGGGAGCTGAAGCTTTCTTT
>TRBV9|TRBJ2-1|.|.
CASSASPNEQFF
TGTGCCAGCAGCGCCTCACCCAATGAGCAGTTCTTC
>TRBV13|TRBJ1-2|.|.
CASRQAGAAYLYGYTF
TGTGCCAGCAGACAAGCGGGGGCAGCCTACCTCTATGGCTACACCTTC
>TRBV6-1|TRBJ2-7|few|TRBD2
CASSMGGTQYF
TGTGCCAGCTCCATGGGGGGGACGCAGTACTTC
>TRBV4-1|TRBJ2-7|.|.
CASSQAGTGSYEQYF
TGCGCCAGCAGCCAAGCCGGGACGGGGTCCTACGAGCAGTACTTC
>TRBV28|TRBJ2-7|.|.
CASNNDGPSYEQYF
TGTGCCAGCAATAACGACGGACCCTCCTACGAGCAGTACTTC
>TRBV27|TRBJ1-2|.|.
CASSPTQGLNYGYTF
TGTGCCAGCAGTCCTACCCAGGGACTTAACTATGGCTACACCTTC
>TRBV18|TRBJ2-7|few|.
CASSPRTDYEQYF
TGTGCCAGCTCACCACGGACAGACTACGAGCAGTACTTC
>TRBV4-2|TRBJ1-1|.|.
CASSQDTGSWVSEAFF
TGTGCCAGCAGCCAAGATACGGGTTCTTGGGTCTCTGAAGCTTTCTTT
>TRBV29-1|TRBJ2-5|.|.
CSVGLVRGPKETQYF
TGCAGCGTTGGTCTTGTCAGGGGACCCAAAGAGACCCAGTACTTC
>TRBV2|TRBJ2-7|once|.
CASSRERGIYEQYF
TGTGCCAGCAGTCGGGAGAGGGGGATCTACGAGCAGTACTTC
>TRBV6-6|TRBJ2-2|.|TRBD1
CASSYYRDRGPGELFF
TGTGCCAGCAGTTACTACCGGGACAGGGGTCCCGGGGAGCTGTTTTTT
>TRBV7-2|TRBJ2-5|once|.
CASSLDTGETQYF
TGTGCCAGCAGCTTAGACACAGGGGAGACCCAGTACTTC
>TRBV6-6|TRBJ1-5|.|.
CASRSPGTSNQPQHF
TGTGCCAGCAGGAGCCCAGGGACGAGCAATCAGCCCCAGCATTTT
>TRBV7-2|TRBJ2-7|few|TRBD1
CAISQGPFPSYEQYF
TGTGCCATCTCACAGGGGCCGTTTCCGTCCTACGAGCAGTACTTC
>TRBV4-1|TRBJ2-2|.|TRBD1
CASSRRGQGPEAGELFF
TGCGCCAGCAGCCGCCGGGGACAGGGGCCGGAAGCTGGGGAGCTGTTTTTT
>TRBV11-3|TRBJ2-2|.|TRBD2
CASSLLGGGASPGELFF
TGTGCCAGCAGCTTATTAGGCGGGGGGGCCTCTCCCGGGGAGCTGTTTTTT
>TRBV7-9|TRBJ1-6|.|.
CASSFGGVNSPLHF
TGTGCCAGCAGCTTCGGCGGAGTAAATTCACCCCTCCACTTT
>TRBV28|TRBJ2-4|.|TRBD1
CASTKPTGGINIQYF
TGTGCCAGCACCAAACCTACAGGGGGCATTAACATTCAGTACTTC
>TRBV6-1|TRBJ2-2|.|TRBD1
CASSGHRGYNTGELFF
TGTGCCAGCAGTGGCCACAGGGGGTATAACACCGGGGAGCTGTTTTTT
>TRBV20-1|TRBJ2-3|.|TRBD2
CRGGKDTQYF
TGCCGGGGGGGCAAAGATACGCAGTATTTT
>TRBV18|TRBJ2-1|.|.
CASSAGTLSYNEQFF
TGTGCCAGCTCTGCCGGGACTTTGTCCTACAATGAGCAGTTCTTC
>TRBV5-1|TRBJ2-7|few|TRBD1
CASSLGTGGYEQYF
TGCGCCAGCAGCTTGGGGACAGGGGGCTACGAGCAGTACTTC
>TRBV4-1|TRBJ1-1|.|TRBD1
CASSQAGGTAFF
TGCGCCAGCAGCCAGGCAGGGGGCACGGCTTTCTTT
>TRBV4-2|TRBJ2-7|.|.
CASSPDTPGSEQYF
TGTGCCAGCAGCCCGGACACCCCGGGTAGCGAGCAGTACTTC
>TRBV7-2|TRBJ2-7|.|.
CASSLRPPARTFYEQYF
TGTGCCAGCAGCTTACGGCCCCCGGCTAGGACCTTCTACGAGCAGTACTTC
>TRBV18|TRBJ1-4|.|TRBD1
CASSPIPGQENEKLFF
TGTGCCAGCTCACCTATTCCGGGACAGGAGAATGAAAAACTGTTTTTT
>TRBV11-2|TRBJ1-2|.|TRBD1
CASSGQDRGGGYTF
TGTGCCAGCAGCGGCCAGGACAGGGGCGGTGGCTACACCTTC
>TRBV10-3|TRBJ2-6|.|.
CAISFTGCIQSRANVLTF
TGTGCCATCAGTTTTACAGGCTGTATACAAAGTCGGGCCAACGTCCTGACTTTC
>TRBV13|TRBJ2-7|once|.
CASSSAGYEQYF
TGTGCCAGCAGCTCAGCGGGCTACGAGCAGTACTTC
>TRBV18|TRBJ1-1|.|TRBD1
CATTGQANTEAFF
TGTGCCACTACGGGACAGGCGAACACTGAAGCTTTCTTT
>TRBV5-1|TRBJ1-1|.|.
CASSLKARDTEAFF
TGCGCCAGCAGCTTAAAAGCCCGGGACACTGAAGCTTTCTTT
>TRBV5-1|TRBJ2-7|.|TRBD1
CASSFLQGSGEQYF
TGCGCCAGCAGTTTTCTACAGGGGTCCGGTGAGCAGTACTTC
>TRBV27|TRBJ2-3|once|.
CASSFRAGTDTQYF
TGTGCCAGCAGTTTCAGGGCTGGCACAGATACGCAGTATTTT
>TRBV5-1|TRBJ2-7|.|.
CASSLGGTPQPYEQYF
TGCGCCAGCAGCTTGGGCGGGACACCTCAACCCTACGAGCAGTACTTC
>TRBV19|TRBJ1-2|.|.
CASYRVGYGYTF
TGTGCCAGCTACAGGGTCGGCTATGGCTACACCTTC
>TRBV7-2|TRBJ1-1|few|.
CASSRLGSNTEAFF
TGTGCCAGCAGCCGACTCGGATCGAACACTGAAGCTTTCTTT
>TRBV6-4|TRBJ2-3|.|.
CASGAGHTDTQYF
TGTGCCAGCGGGGCCGGTCACACAGATACGCAGTATTTT
>TRBV28|TRBJ1-2|.|.
CASSSSENYGYTF
TGTGCCAGCAGTTCGTCAGAGAACTATGGCTACACCTTC
>TRBV4-1|TRBJ1-1|.|.
CASSQGRQAHTEAFF
TGCGCCAGCAGCCAAGGCAGGCAGGCACACACTGAAGCTTTCTTT
>TRBV6-6|TRBJ1-1|.|.
CASRALQGAEAFF
TGTGCCAGCAGAGCCCTCCAGGGTGCTGAAGCTTTCTTT